The 10 T cell receptor beta chains reported below all come from one sample, sequenced in a study. TCRdb analysed the RT-PCR reads with MiXCR anew, one entry per CDR3 protein. The sample shows hundreds of thousands of distinct CDR3 sequences, approximately 15% of them seen only once. The source material was memory CD4+ T cells from blood. These receptors originate from a female donor in good health, serving as a healthy control.

The chain couples TRBV28 to TRBJ1-1; D call uncertain. Germline V gene data show CDR1 as MDHEN and CDR2 as SYDVKM. V lost 3 bases and J 5 bases, leaving 7 bases between the germline ends. This CDR3 comprises 12 residues. CDR3 in amino acids: CASSFLPTEAFF. The CDR3 region has the DNA TGTGCCAGCAGTTTCCTCCCGACTGAAGCTTTCTTT.

The chain joins TRBV20-1 to TRBJ2-3, with TRBD2 as a possible D gene (6 bases). Germline CDR1 DFQATT, CDR2 SNEGSKA (reference sequence). This CDR3 has 13 residues. V lost 7 bases, J lost 4 bases, and 15 bases lay in between. This CDR3 reads CSDSRGGPDTQYF. DNA of the CDR3: TGCAGTGATTCGCGGGGAGGACCAGATACGCAGTATTTT.

The V gene is TRBV9, the J gene TRBJ1-2, with D uncertain. The germline V gene has CDR1 SGDLS and CDR2 YYNGEE. V shed 0 bases and J shed 4 bases, with 13 bases lying between them. This CDR3 spans 15 amino acids. As DNA, the CDR3 is TGTGCCAGCAGCGTAGACCCAGAAGCCTTCTATGGCTACACCTTC. It specifies CASSVDPEAFYGYTF.

This clonotype has just a few counts. The chain carries TRBV9 and TRBJ2-1; D is tentatively TRBD1 or TRBD2 (5 bases each). The ends were cut back, 3 bases at V and 1 base at J, with 17 bases in the middle. The V gene's germline CDR1 is SGDLS and CDR2 YYNGEE. The CDR3 extends over 17 amino acids. CDR3 in amino acids: CASSAPLGRPSYNEQFF. CDR3 in DNA: TGTGCCAGCAGCGCGCCCCTGGGACGGCCGTCCTACAATGAGCAGTTCTTC.

The rearrangement uses TRBV28 and TRBJ2-7; D is ambiguous. The CDR3 is made up of 15 amino acids. Trimming took off 2 bases at V and 0 bases at J, with 11 bases between the two ends. Per the germline V gene, CDR1 is MDHEN and CDR2 is SYDVKM. The CDR3 reads CASSLLPGLSYEQYF. CDR3 bases: TGTGCCAGCAGTTTACTCCCAGGCCTCTCCTACGAGCAGTACTTC. Supplemented by reference TRBV28 and TRBJ2-7, the full variable domain reads DVKVTQSSRYLVKRTGEKVFLECVQDMDHENMFWYRQDPGLGLRLIYFSYDVKMKEKGDIPEGYSVSREKKERFSLILESASTNQTSMYLCASSLLPGLSYEQYFGPGTRLTVT.

This clonotype was picked up many times. The chain joins TRBV6-5 to TRBJ2-1, with D tentatively TRBD2 (5 bases). In germline, CDR1 is MNHEY, CDR2 SVGAGI. The length of the CDR3 is 13 residues. V shed 5 bases and J shed 3 bases, with 8 bases lying between them. CDR3 sequence reads: CASSQDYYNEQFF. In nucleotides, the CDR3 is TGTGCCAGCAGTCAAGACTACTACAATGAGCAGTTCTTC.

This chain joins TRBV18 and TRBJ2-3, with D possibly being TRBD2 (5 bases). The CDR3 sequence is 13 residues long. Trimming took 7 bases from V and 6 from J, leaving 14 bases between them. Germline V gene data show CDR1 as KGHSH and CDR2 as LQKENI. This chain's CDR3 is CASCPGDGDTQYF. The DNA of the CDR3 is TGTGCCAGCTGTCCCGGGGATGGGGATACGCAGTATTTT.

This clonotype showed up just a few times. The rearrangement links TRBV5-1 to TRBJ1-4; no definite D call. CDR1 is SGHRS, CDR2 YFSETQ, per germline. Between the trimmed V and J ends, which lost 0 bases and 6 bases, there was a span of 6 bases. The CDR3 extends over 13 amino acids. In nucleotides, the CDR3 is TGCGCCAGCAGCTTGGATCAGGATGAAAAACTGTTTTTT. Translated, it gives CASSLDQDEKLFF.

The chain carries TRBV24-1 and TRBJ2-1, with TRBD2 matching 8 bases. Germline CDR1 and CDR2: KGHDR and SFDVKD. J was trimmed by 2 bases and V by 5 bases; bases with no gene match: 13. The CDR3 covers 18 residues. CDR3 nucleotides: TGTGCCACCAGTGTCGGCGGGAGGCTTCAGGACGCCTACAATGAGCAGTTCTTC. Translated: CATSVGGRLQDAYNEQFF.

This clonotype was counted many times. V is TRBV12-5 and J is TRBJ2-1; TRBD2 matches at 8 bases. Unmatched junction bases numbered 4, after V lost 6 bases and J lost 12 bases. Germline-derived CDR1 and CDR2 are LGHNT and FRNRAP. CDR3 length equals 11 residues. The chain's CDR3 is CASGVGTRQFF. The CDR3 DNA sequence: TGTGCTAGTGGGGTGGGGACTAGGCAGTTCTTC.